This T cell receptor beta chain was identified in a study of blood T cell repertoires in COVID-19. Which cohort a participant joined came from the clinical history participants gave. Assay: immunoSEQ multiplex PCR; the TCRdb copy retains only in-frame clones and omits some. This table holds under 250,000 clones, about four fifths found once. The specimen sequenced was PBMCs or T cells enriched from blood (not recorded which). The receptor comes from a middle-aged woman with acute COVID-19.

The CDR3 DNA reads as TGTGCCAGCAGTTTATCTACAGGGGGTAATCAGCCCCAGCATTTT. Translated, it gives CASSLSTGGNQPQHF. The chain links TRBV27 to TRBJ1-5; 8 bases align to TRBD1. Germline-derived CDR1 and CDR2 are MNHEY and SMNVEV (reference sequence). The J segment lost 4 bases and the V segment lost 0 bases, leaving 2 bases of the junction unmatched. The CDR3 covers 15 residues.